The 16 T cell receptor beta chains below come from one sample, sequenced in a study of blood T cell repertoires in COVID-19. TCRdb's copy holds only in-frame clones and misses some; the assay was immunoSEQ multiplex PCR. The sample lists nearly 95,000 clones, approximately 80% occurring once. Material for sequencing was peripheral blood. These receptors all stem from a human donor in a cohort sampled during active COVID-19.

This clone was counted once. J is TRBJ1-1 and V is TRBV10-3, with D possibly matching TRBD1 (5 bases). CDR1 and CDR2 (germline): ENHRY, SYGVKD. This CDR3 is built from 16 residues. The ends were cut back, 3 bases at V and 5 bases at J, with 19 bases in the middle. DNA of the CDR3: TGTGCCATCAGTGACAGCCAAACCGGGGGAGGGACTGAAGCTTTCTTT. Encoded protein: CAISDSQTGGGTEAFF.

CDR3 region: CASSEERGQNYGYTF. In nucleotides, the CDR3 is TGTGCCAGCAGTGAAGAAAGGGGACAGAACTATGGCTACACCTTC. The chain carries TRBV2 and TRBJ1-2, with 7 positions matching TRBD1. The CDR3 is 15 amino acids. Germline CDR1 and CDR2: SNHLY and FYNNEI. Trimming at V came to 1 base and at J to 2 bases, leaving 4 bases not matched to a gene.

CDR3 sequence reads: CASSVGVTGWDTEAFF. In DNA, the CDR3 is TGTGCCAGCAGCGTAGGCGTAACAGGGTGGGACACTGAAGCTTTCTTT. This rearrangement joins TRBV9 to TRBJ1-1; D is possibly TRBD1 (6 bases). CDR1 SGDLS and CDR2 YYNGEE come from the germline V gene. CDR3 length equals 16 residues. Trimming cost V 0 bases and J 3 bases, with 15 bases left between them. Based on the CDR3 plus reference TRBV9 and TRBJ1-1, the full variable domain is DSGVTQTPKHLITATGQRVTLRCSPRSGDLSVYWYQQSLDQGLQFLIQYYNGEERAKGNILERFSAQQFPDLHSELNLSSLELGDSALYFCASSVGVTGWDTEAFFGQGTRLTVV.

The V call is TRBV6-5, the J call TRBJ2-1, with TRBD2 matching over 7 bases. The CDR3 totals 14 residues. V was clipped by 5 bases and J by 8 bases; unmatched bases: 9. Germline-derived CDR1 and CDR2 are MNHEY and SVGAGI. Here the CDR3 reads CASSLGGGPYEQFF. CDR3 nucleotide sequence: TGTGCCAGCAGTCTGGGGGGAGGGCCTTATGAGCAGTTCTTC.

CDR3 sequence reads: CASSYGPNTEAFF. The CDR3 DNA reads TGTGCCAGCAGTTATGGCCCGAACACTGAAGCTTTCTTT. The rearrangement joins TRBV6-6 to TRBJ1-1; no reliable D call. V lost 3 bases to trimming and J lost 1 base, with 6 bases between them. This CDR3 comprises 13 residues. Per germline, CDR1 MNHNY and CDR2 SVGAGI (reference sequence).

The V and J genes are TRBV28 and TRBJ1-1; D uncertain. CDR3 length equals 12 residues. In germline, CDR1 is MDHEN, CDR2 SYDVKM. Deletions cut 7 bases from V and 2 bases from J, with 8 bases between. The CDR3 sequence is CASKEGNTEAFF. CDR3 bases: TGTGCCAGCAAAGAGGGAAACACTGAAGCTTTCTTT.

The rearrangement links TRBV18 to TRBJ1-2, with D unclear. Trimming removed 2 bases at V and 3 bases at J, with 7 bases between. Germline V gives CDR1 KGHSH, CDR2 LQKENI. This CDR3 comprises 13 residues. CDR3 nucleotides: TGTGCCAGCTCACCAGAGGGTGACTATGGCTACACCTTC. It is translated as CASSPEGDYGYTF.

This clone was detected a few times. The V gene is TRBV28, the J gene TRBJ1-5; TRBD1 might be the D (5 bases). Per germline, CDR1 MDHEN and CDR2 SYDVKM. The CDR3 is made up of 15 amino acids. With 6 bases removed from V and 7 bases from J, the gap between germline ends came to 19 bases. The CDR3 DNA reads as TGTGCCAGCAGGCCACAGCTAACCGGGGGGCAGCCCCAGCATTTT. Translated: CASRPQLTGGQPQHF.

In DNA form, the CDR3 reads TGTGCCATCTCCGGACAGGGATATGGCTACACCTTC. Translating gives CAISGQGYGYTF. The chain recombines TRBV2 with TRBJ1-2, with 8 bases identical to TRBD1. The CDR3 covers 12 residues. Germline V lookup: CDR1 SNHLY, CDR2 FYNNEI. The junction had 6 bases not matched to a gene; V was cut back by 10 bases and J by 5 bases.

The chain couples TRBV6-5 to TRBJ1-5; 9 nucleotides match TRBD1. The CDR3 length is 15 residues. Germline lookup yields CDR1 MNHEY and CDR2 SVGAGI. J lost 6 bases, V lost 7 bases, and 10 bases had no gene match. In DNA, the CDR3 is TGTGCCAGCATTCGAGTGGGACAGGGAGGTCAGCCCCAGCATTTT. This sequence encodes CASIRVGQGGQPQHF.

Only a few counts were recorded for this clone. The CDR3 DNA reads as TGCGCCAGCAGCCAAAGACAGAACACTGAAGCTTTCTTT. Amino acids: CASSQRQNTEAFF. This rearrangement joins TRBV4-1 to TRBJ1-1, with D unresolved. Trimming cost V 2 bases and J 1 base, with 5 bases left between them. Germline CDR1 MGHRA, CDR2 YSYEKL. This CDR3 contains 13 residues.

This chain connects TRBV5-6 to TRBJ1-5, with no clear D. The ends were cut back, 2 bases at V and 2 bases at J, with 5 bases in the middle. CDR1 is SGHDT, CDR2 YYEEEE, per germline. CDR3 length: 13 residues. The CDR3 DNA follows: TGTGCCAGCAGCTTTTCTGGCAATCAGCCCCAGCATTTT. This sequence encodes CASSFSGNQPQHF.

This chain links TRBV5-1 with TRBJ2-2; D gene ambiguous. V was cut by 1 base and J by 6 bases, with 13 bases left in between. The CDR3 totals 15 residues. Germline V gives CDR1 SGHRS, CDR2 YFSETQ. This CDR3 is CASSLSSRSAGELFF. The CDR3 DNA is TGCGCCAGCAGCTTGTCCTCTCGGAGCGCCGGGGAGCTGTTTTTT.

This clone has more than one count but fewer than ten. The chain is built from TRBV2 and TRBJ1-5; D is possibly TRBD1 (5 bases). Germline assignment: CDR1 SNHLY and CDR2 FYNNEI. Trimming took 7 bases from V and 6 from J, leaving 22 bases between them. This CDR3 is built from 16 residues. The CDR3 reads CASTRQSATGAQPQHF. Written as DNA, the CDR3 is TGTGCCAGCACACGACAGTCGGCAACTGGGGCTCAGCCCCAGCATTTT.

The V and J genes are TRBV12-3 or TRBV12-4 and TRBJ2-1; no clear D gene. The CDR3 contains 12 residues. Trimming removed 4 bases at V and 6 bases at J, with 7 bases between. CDR3 coding DNA: TGTGCCAGCAGTTACTTCGCCAATGAGCAGTTCTTC. It specifies CASSYFANEQFF.

This chain joins TRBV6-5 and TRBJ1-2, with D perhaps matching TRBD1 (5 bases). This CDR3 is built from 14 residues. Germline assignment: CDR1 MNHEY and CDR2 SVGAGI. V was pared by 6 bases and J by 2 bases, with 13 bases between. CDR3 protein: CASSKTDFNYGYTF. For the CDR3, the DNA is TGTGCCAGCAGCAAGACAGATTTCAACTATGGCTACACCTTC.